This TCR beta chain was retrieved from a study of T cells after yellow fever vaccination (dated by TCRdb to about 2019). About the study as a whole: The SMART-Seq v4 Ultra Low Input RNA kit was used to prepare libraries from fractions with low cell numbers. Blood was collected at multiple timepoints before and after primary and secondary immunization, and bulk PBMC replicates and cell subsets were isolated. To follow T-cell clones before and after both primary and booster YFV17D yellow fever vaccination, bulk TCR alpha and beta repertoires underwent longitudinal sequencing. The cohort comprised two healthy male donors, one aged 18 to 30 and one aged 30 to 40 years. Summary of the overall study and its limitations: Because only two donors were included in the study, the extent to which the findings can be generalized is limited. A small share of clonotypes occurred in both CD4 and CD8 compartments, likely arising from convergent recombination. Most clones expanded after primary vaccination were re-detected after the booster (approximately 96% of CD4 and approximately 85% of CD8), suggesting broad memory maintenance. Compared with the primary T-cell response, the secondary T-cell response was weaker but faster, peaking on day 5 rather than day 15. FACS-sorted repertoires could contain abundant contaminating clonotypes from the bulk population, so computational filtering was required.

The sample's treatment or condition label, decoded: live attenuated yellow fever vaccine strain. At each blood-draw timepoint, two biological replicates of bulk PBMCs were collected. PBMCs were isolated from peripheral blood using a standard Ficoll-Paque protocol. TriZol was used to extract RNA from bulk PBMCs, CD4 and CD8 fractions, and dextramer-positive and dextramer-negative fractions. TCR cDNA was made using 5'RACE template switching, a step that added a universal primer site and unique molecular identifiers. Priming for cDNA synthesis came from both the TCR alpha and TCR beta constant segments. Library amplification involved two PCR steps, and the second step added sample barcodes and sequencing adapters. Sequencing of the libraries was done on either Illumina HiSeq 2500 (2x100 bp) or NovaSeq (2x150 bp). As for the original processing: MIGEC was used to demultiplex reads and collapse the reads into UMI consensus sequences, and MiXCR was used for V(D)J alignment. Vaccine-responding clonotypes were identified with edgeR using replicate PBMC samples, with FDR below 0.01 and a log2 fold change above 5 up to day 15 being required. Each bulk clonotype received a CD4 or CD8 identity based on whether the sequenced CD4 or CD8 repertoire contained that clonotype at higher abundance. TCRdb trimmed the raw reads at Q25, called clones with MiXCR and kept productive beta chains. One record per CDR3 amino acid sequence lists the most common genes and DNA. The V and J calls reflect TCRdb's pipeline rather than the authors' work. This sample gives 510,000 or so distinct CDR3 sequences in total; 15% to 20% of them show up just once. Roughly an eighth of the sample belongs to the ten largest clones.

CDR1 and CDR2 were assigned from the germline V gene as SGHTA and FQGNSA. V is pruned by 0 bases and J by 4 bases, leaving 8 bases of the junction without a gene match. The CDR3 spans 17 residues, from the cysteine through the phenylalanine. Just CDR3 DNA is preserved here, 51 bases in frame from base 1. At least ten counts were recorded for this clonotype. Its antigen is unknown. No base quality information exists; no much larger clone differs at one position. Sequencing was performed on PBMCs, taken 15 days after the yellow fever booster vaccination. The chain employs TRBV7-2 and TRBJ2-3; 9 bases in the middle match TRBD2. The clonotype originates from a man aged 25 to 40 who received the YFV17D yellow fever vaccine. The DNA sequence reads TGTGCCAGCAGCTTAGCTGGCGGGAGGGGGTTTCCAGATACGCAGTATTTT. It translates to CASSLAGGRGFPDTQYF.